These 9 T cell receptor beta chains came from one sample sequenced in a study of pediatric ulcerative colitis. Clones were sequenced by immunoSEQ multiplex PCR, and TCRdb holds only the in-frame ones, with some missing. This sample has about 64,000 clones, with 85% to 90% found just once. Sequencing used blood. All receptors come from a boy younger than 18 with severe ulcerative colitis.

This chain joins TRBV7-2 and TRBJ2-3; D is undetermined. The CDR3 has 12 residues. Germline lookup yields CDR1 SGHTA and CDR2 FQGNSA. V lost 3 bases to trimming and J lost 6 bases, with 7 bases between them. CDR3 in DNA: TGTGCCAGCAGCTTCTACGGGGATACGCAGTATTTT. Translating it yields CASSFYGDTQYF.

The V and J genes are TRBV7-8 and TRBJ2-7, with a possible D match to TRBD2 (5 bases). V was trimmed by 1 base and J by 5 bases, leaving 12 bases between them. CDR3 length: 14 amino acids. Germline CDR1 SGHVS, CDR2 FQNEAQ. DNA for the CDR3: TGTGCCAGCAGCTTAGACTTTACGGGAAACGAGCAGTACTTC. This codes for CASSLDFTGNEQYF. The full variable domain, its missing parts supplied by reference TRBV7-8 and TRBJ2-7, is GAGVSQSPRYKVAKRGQDVALRCDPISGHVSLFWYQQALGQGPEFLTYFQNEAQLDKSGLPSDRFFAERPEGSVSTLKIQRTQQEDSAVYLCASSLDFTGNEQYFGPGTRLTVT.

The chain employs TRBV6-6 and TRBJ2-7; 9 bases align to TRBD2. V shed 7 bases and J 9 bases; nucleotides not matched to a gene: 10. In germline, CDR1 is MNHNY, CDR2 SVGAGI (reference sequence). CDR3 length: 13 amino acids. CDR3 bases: TGTGCCAGCACCCCGGGACTAGCCCTCGGGCAGTACTTC. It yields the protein CASTPGLALGQYF.

In DNA form, the CDR3 reads TGTGCCAGCAGTTACTCGGGTGGGCACACTGAAGCTTTCTTT. This sequence encodes CASSYSGGHTEAFF. The rearrangement uses TRBV6-6 and TRBJ1-1; D call uncertain. The CDR3 covers 14 residues. Germline V lookup: CDR1 MNHNY, CDR2 SVGAGI (reference sequence). Trimming cost V 0 bases and J 3 bases, with 8 bases left between them.

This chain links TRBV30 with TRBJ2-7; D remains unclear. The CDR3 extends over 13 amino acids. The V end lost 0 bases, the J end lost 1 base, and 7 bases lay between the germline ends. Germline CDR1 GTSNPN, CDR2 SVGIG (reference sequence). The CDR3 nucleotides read TGTGCCTGGAGTGTTTCGATATCCTACGAGCAGTACTTC. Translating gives CAWSVSISYEQYF.

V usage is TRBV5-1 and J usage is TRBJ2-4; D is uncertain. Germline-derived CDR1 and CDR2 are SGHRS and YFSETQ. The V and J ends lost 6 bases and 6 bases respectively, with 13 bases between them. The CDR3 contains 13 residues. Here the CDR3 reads CASNPSRINIQYF. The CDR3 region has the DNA TGCGCCAGCAACCCGAGTCGGATAAACATTCAGTACTTC.

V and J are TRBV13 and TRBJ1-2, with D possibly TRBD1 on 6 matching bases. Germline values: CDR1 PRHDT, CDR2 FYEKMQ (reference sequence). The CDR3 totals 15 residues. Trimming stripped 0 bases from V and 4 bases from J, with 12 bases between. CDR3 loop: CASSLGPDSRYGYTF. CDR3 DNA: TGTGCCAGCAGCTTAGGTCCGGACAGCCGCTATGGCTACACCTTC.

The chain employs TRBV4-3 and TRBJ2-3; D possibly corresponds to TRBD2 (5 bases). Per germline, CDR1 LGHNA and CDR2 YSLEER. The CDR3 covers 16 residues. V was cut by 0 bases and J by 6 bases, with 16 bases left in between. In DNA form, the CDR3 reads TGCGCCAGCAGCCAAGATCGCAGAGCGGAGGCGGATACGCAGTATTTT. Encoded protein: CASSQDRRAEADTQYF.

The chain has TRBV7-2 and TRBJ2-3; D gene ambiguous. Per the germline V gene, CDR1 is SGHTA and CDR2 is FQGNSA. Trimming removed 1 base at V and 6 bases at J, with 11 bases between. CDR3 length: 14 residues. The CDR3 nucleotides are TGTGCCAGCAGCTTAGAGGGTATGGGGGATACGCAGTATTTT. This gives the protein CASSLEGMGDTQYF.